The 18 T cell receptor beta chains presented below share a single source sample, sequenced in a study of identical twins. TCRdb used MiXCR to reprocess the 5' RACE reads, holding one entry per CDR3 protein. The profile shows 1.5 million to 2 million distinct CDR3 sequences, less than 40% of them singletons. Sequencing used cord blood. These receptors were taken from a newborn girl in good health.

This clonotype was seen a few times. The chain combines TRBV7-9 with TRBJ2-1, with TRBD1 identical over 7 bases. From germline, CDR1 is SEHNR and CDR2 FQNEAQ (reference sequence). V lost 7 bases, J lost 3 bases, and 9 bases stayed unmatched. The CDR3 covers 15 residues. The CDR3 protein is CASTSGQSLYNEQFF. The CDR3 DNA follows: TGTGCCAGCACATCGGGACAGAGCCTCTACAATGAGCAGTTCTTC.

The J gene is TRBJ2-1, the V gene TRBV19; D is ambiguous. Germline CDR1 LNHDA, CDR2 SQIVND (reference sequence). V lost 1 base and J lost 5, with 12 bases in between. This CDR3 region has 15 residues. In nucleotides, the CDR3 is TGTGCCAGTAGTATAGGAGGATTGTTACACAATGAGCAGTTCTTC. It translates to CASSIGGLLHNEQFF.

This clonotype was seen a handful of times. The chain has TRBV5-1 and TRBJ2-7; D is perhaps TRBD1 (6 bases). Germline values: CDR1 SGHRS, CDR2 YFSETQ. This CDR3 is built from 18 residues. Trimming stripped 4 bases from V and 1 base from J, with 24 bases between. The CDR3 spells CASSPFLLTGGVSYEQYF. The DNA for the CDR3 is TGCGCCAGCAGCCCCTTCCTACTGACAGGCGGAGTGTCCTACGAGCAGTACTTC.

The rearrangement uses TRBV29-1 and TRBJ2-7; D might be TRBD1 or TRBD2, each matching 5 bases. The CDR3 is 14 amino acids. From germline, CDR1 is SQVTM and CDR2 ANQGSEA. V lost 4 bases and J lost 3, with 16 bases in between. The CDR3 region has the DNA TGCAGCGTTGGTGGGACCAGCGTGGGCTACGAGCAGTACTTC. Its translation: CSVGGTSVGYEQYF.

The chain carries TRBV20-1 and TRBJ2-7; D assignment may be TRBD1 or TRBD2 (5 bases each). Germline V lookup: CDR1 DFQATT, CDR2 SNEGSKA (reference sequence). V was cut by 0 bases and J by 7 bases, with 13 bases left in between. The CDR3 is made up of 13 amino acids. The CDR3 nucleotides are TGCAGTGCTAGAGATCATCCCGGGGCGGAGCAGTACTTC. Translated, it gives CSARDHPGAEQYF.

V and J are TRBV12-3 or TRBV12-4 and TRBJ2-7; the match to TRBD2 covers 15 bases. CDR3 length equals 17 residues. J gave up 1 base and V 3 bases, and 4 bases lay outside the gene matches. The CDR3 loop reads CASSFRGLAGGSYEQYF. CDR3 sequence (DNA): TGTGCCAGCAGTTTCCGGGGACTAGCGGGGGGTTCCTACGAGCAGTACTTC.

This clonotype was seen only a few times. The chain carries TRBV20-1 and TRBJ2-1, with D possibly TRBD2 on 5 matching bases. Germline V CDR1 and CDR2: DFQATT, SNEGSKA (reference sequence). The length of the CDR3 is 14 residues. V lost 1 base and J 5 bases, leaving 12 bases between the germline ends. The CDR3 DNA sequence: TGCAGTGCTAGAGGAGCGGCGGGCAACAATGAGCAGTTCTTC. Its protein product is CSARGAAGNNEQFF.

This clonotype appeared a few times. The rearrangement uses TRBV5-1 and TRBJ2-1; 8 positions match TRBD2. Germline lookup yields CDR1 SGHRS and CDR2 YFSETQ. After removal of 4 bases from V and 0 bases from J, the junction contained 9 bases not matched to a gene. The CDR3 has 17 residues. CDR3 sequence: CASSPTLAGYSYNEQFF. In nucleotides, the CDR3 is TGCGCCAGCAGCCCAACCCTAGCGGGCTACTCCTACAATGAGCAGTTCTTC.

The rearrangement uses TRBV20-1 and TRBJ1-5; possible D gene TRBD1, 5 bases. The CDR3 is made up of 14 amino acids. The germline V gene encodes CDR1 DFQATT and CDR2 SNEGSKA (reference sequence). The V end was cut by 0 bases, the J end by 5 bases, with 11 bases between. The CDR3 sequence: CSARETAPYQPQHF. In nucleotides, the CDR3 is TGCAGTGCTAGAGAGACAGCTCCGTATCAGCCCCAGCATTTT.

In this sample, this clonotype turned up a few times. The chain uses TRBV7-2 and TRBJ2-2; 11 nucleotides align to TRBD1. The CDR3 length is 16 residues. V trimming: 6 bases; J trimming: 4 bases; junction bases outside the gene matches: 7. Germline CDR1 and CDR2: SGHTA and FQGNSA. The CDR3 reads CASRRTGGPGTGELFF. The CDR3, as DNA: TGTGCCAGCAGGCGGACAGGGGGCCCCGGCACCGGGGAGCTGTTTTTT.

The CDR3 is CASSLRGRKADEQFF. The CDR3 nucleotides are TGCGCCAGCAGCTTGAGGGGAAGAAAGGCCGATGAGCAGTTCTTC. J is TRBJ2-1 and V is TRBV5-1, with D possibly matching TRBD1 (5 bases). This CDR3 is built from 15 residues. The V gene lost 1 base and the J gene lost 8 bases, with 16 bases spanning the gap. CDR1 is SGHRS, CDR2 YFSETQ, per germline.

This clonotype occurred many times. The CDR3 nucleotides are TGTGCCAGCAGTTTCGCGGCTCCGGGGAACATTCAGTACTTC. Translated, it gives CASSFAAPGNIQYF. This chain uses TRBV28 with TRBJ2-4; tentatively, D is TRBD2 (5 bases). Trimming removed 3 bases at V and 7 bases at J, with 13 bases between. This CDR3 is built from 14 residues. Germline V CDR1 and CDR2: MDHEN, SYDVKM.

The chain has TRBV20-1 and TRBJ2-7, with D possibly TRBD1 on 6 matching bases. The CDR3 runs to 11 residues. V was clipped by 5 bases and J by 3 bases, with 8 bases between them. Germline CDR1 reads DFQATT; CDR2 reads SNEGSKA (reference sequence). The CDR3 loop is CSAHRVYEQYF. The CDR3 DNA reads TGCAGTGCTCACAGGGTCTACGAGCAGTACTTC.

DNA of the CDR3: TGTGCCAGCAGCGTAGCTCGGACAGGCGAAGCTTTCTTT. Translation: CASSVARTGEAFF. The chain recombines TRBV9 with TRBJ1-1; TRBD1 aligns across 7 bases. The J segment lost 8 bases and the V segment lost 0 bases, leaving 4 bases of the junction unmatched. Per germline, CDR1 SGDLS and CDR2 YYNGEE. CDR3 length equals 13 residues.

This sequence joins TRBV4-1 and TRBJ1-2; D is unresolved. V lost 1 base and J lost 1, with 10 bases in between. The CDR3 extends over 15 amino acids. From germline, CDR1 is MGHRA and CDR2 YSYEKL. CDR3 loop: CASSQVGSLNYGYTF. In DNA form, the CDR3 reads TGCGCCAGCAGCCAAGTCGGGAGTCTTAACTATGGCTACACCTTC.

The chain joins TRBV5-1 to TRBJ2-1, with 7 bases identical to TRBD1. J was trimmed by 3 bases and V by 4 bases; bases with no gene match: 10. This CDR3 has 16 residues. Germline loops: CDR1 SGHRS, CDR2 YFSETQ. The CDR3 is CASSPRVGGDYNEQFF. The CDR3 DNA sequence: TGCGCCAGCAGCCCTCGGGTAGGGGGCGACTACAATGAGCAGTTCTTC.

The chain carries TRBV2 and TRBJ2-7; D is unresolved. The CDR3 is 12 amino acids. The V and J ends lost 8 bases and 4 bases respectively, with 12 bases between them. Germline CDR1 reads SNHLY; CDR2 reads FYNNEI. The CDR3 loop is CASGSHSYEQYF. The CDR3 region has the DNA TGTGCCAGCGGGTCCCACTCTTACGAGCAGTACTTC.

The genes are TRBV20-1 and TRBJ2-1, with 7 nucleotides matching TRBD2. Germline-derived CDR1 and CDR2 are DFQATT and SNEGSKA (reference sequence). V lost 6 bases and J lost 1; bases outside the gene matches: 9. The length of the CDR3 is 15 residues. The CDR3 sequence: CSAYLLASSYNEQFF. CDR3 bases: TGCAGTGCCTATCTACTAGCGTCATCCTACAATGAGCAGTTCTTC.